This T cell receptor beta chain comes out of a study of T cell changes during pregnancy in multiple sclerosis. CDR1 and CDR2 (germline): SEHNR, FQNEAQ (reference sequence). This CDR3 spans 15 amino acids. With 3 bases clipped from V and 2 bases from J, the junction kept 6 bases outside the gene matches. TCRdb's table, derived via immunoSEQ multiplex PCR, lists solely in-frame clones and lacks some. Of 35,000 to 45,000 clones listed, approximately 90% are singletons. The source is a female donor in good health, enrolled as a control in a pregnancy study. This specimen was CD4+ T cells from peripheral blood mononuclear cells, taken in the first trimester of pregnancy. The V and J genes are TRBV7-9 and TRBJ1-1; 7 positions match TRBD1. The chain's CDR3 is CASSFITGANTEAFF. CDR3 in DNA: TGTGCCAGCAGCTTTATTACAGGGGCAAACACTGAAGCTTTCTTT.